This T cell receptor beta chain was identified in a study of blood T cell repertoires in COVID-19. As handled by the study authors: Amplification with reference gene primers provided the estimates of nucleated cell counts. TCRdb keeps only in-frame clones here, not all; method: immunoSEQ multiplex PCR. V and J calls and clone size are given by that table; D and trimming were obtained from the DNA. The table has 140,000 to 150,000 clones, about 86% seen once. The CDR3 extends over 14 amino acids. Germline V gene lookup returns CDR1 KGHSH and CDR2 LQKENI. Trimming at V came to 1 base and at J to 6 bases, leaving 6 bases not matched to a gene.

This TCR was recovered from a human donor in a cohort sampled during active COVID-19. The rearrangement joins TRBV18 to TRBJ2-7, with 7 bases that match TRBD2. Sequenced sample: peripheral blood. CDR3 sequence: CASSPLPTGGEQYF. DNA of the CDR3: TGTGCCAGCTCACCACTCCCGACGGGGGGCGAGCAGTACTTC.